This T cell receptor beta chain was recovered during a study of PD-L1 blockade in urothelial cancer. On the study more broadly: Blood samples had a median of 141,255 T cells. General observations from the study: The study found that durable-benefit patients expanded tumor-associated blood clones more at 3 weeks.

To note about this clone: Antigen: not known.

Noted time point: peripheral blood 6 weeks after treatment start. All patients carried locally advanced or metastatic urothelial carcinoma. Every PCR got spiked synthetic TCR analog templates. Produced via immunoSEQ multiplex PCR; TCRdb's table is partial and in-frame only. The sample lists fewer than 90,000 clones, around 93% occurring once. Unmatched junction bases numbered 2, after V lost 2 bases and J lost 10 bases. The CDR3 is 14 residues long. CDR1 MNHEY and CDR2 SMNVEV come from the germline V gene (reference sequence). The clonotype originates from a woman of 80 years or more with urothelial cancer. The sequencing used PBMCs, collected around atezolizumab (anti-PD-L1) treatment. This chain connects TRBV27 to TRBJ2-2; 12 nucleotides line up with TRBD1. The DNA for the CDR3 is TGTGCCAGCAGTTTAGGGACAGGGGGCGCGGAGCTGTTTTTT. Protein sequence: CASSLGTGGAELFF.